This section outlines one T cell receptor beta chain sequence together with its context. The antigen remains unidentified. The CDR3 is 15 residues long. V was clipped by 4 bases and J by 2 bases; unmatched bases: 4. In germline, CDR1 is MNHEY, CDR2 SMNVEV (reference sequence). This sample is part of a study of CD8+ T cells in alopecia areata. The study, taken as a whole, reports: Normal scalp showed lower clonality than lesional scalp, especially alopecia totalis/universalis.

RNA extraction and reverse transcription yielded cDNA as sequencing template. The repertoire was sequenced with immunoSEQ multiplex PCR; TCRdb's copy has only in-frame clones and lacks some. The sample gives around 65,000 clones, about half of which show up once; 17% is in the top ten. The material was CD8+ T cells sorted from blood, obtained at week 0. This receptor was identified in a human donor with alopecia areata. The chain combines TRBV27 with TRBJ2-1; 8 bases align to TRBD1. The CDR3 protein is CASSSGQGPYNEQFF. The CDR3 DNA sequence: TGTGCCAGCAGTTCCGGACAGGGACCCTACAATGAGCAGTTCTTC.